This is a list of T cell receptor beta chains from one sample in a study of blood T cell repertoires in COVID-19. The method was immunoSEQ multiplex PCR; TCRdb's version includes in-frame clones alone and lacks a portion of them. The sample lists 200,000 to 250,000 clones, over 75% occurring once. Material: peripheral blood. Receptors originate from a woman aged 40 to 49 with acute or convalescent COVID-19. CDR3s include the opening cysteine and the closing phenylalanine or tryptophan. The D gene is left open where the match is weak. Clone size is stated in some rows and not others, as once, few, many or a class when expanded.

.,TRBJ1-2,.,TRBV10-3,TGTGCCATCAGCACAGGGTCTAACTATGGCTACACCTTC,CAISTGSNYGYTF
.,TRBJ1-2,TRBD1,TRBV6-5,TGTGCCAGCAGTTTAGGGGGCGAATACTATGGCTACACCTTC,CASSLGGEYYGYTF
.,TRBJ1-2,.,TRBV4-1,TGCGCCAGCAGCCAAGGGTCCGGACTCTATGGCTACACCTTC,CASSQGSGLYGYTF
.,TRBJ1-2,.,TRBV24-1,TGTGCCACCAGTGACCCCGGTAGGGGGAGTGGCTACACCTTC,CATSDPGRGSGYTF
.,TRBJ1-2,.,TRBV15,TGTGCCACCAGCACCGACACGTTTCCGGGGGGCTACACCTTC,CATSTDTFPGGYTF
.,TRBJ2-2,TRBD2,TRBV9,TGTGCCAGCAGCGTAGGGGGCCGGACTAGCCCCGCCGGGGAGCTGTTTTTT,CASSVGGRTSPAGELFF
.,TRBJ2-1,TRBD2,TRBV5-6,TGTGCCAGCAGCCCAGGGACTAGCGGGGGCCCCAGGTGGAATGAGCAGTTCTTC,CASSPGTSGGPRWNEQFF
.,TRBJ1-4,TRBD1,TRBV9,TGTGCCAGCAGCTTTCGGACAGGGTATAATGAAAAACTGTTTTTT,CASSFRTGYNEKLFF
medium-sized,TRBJ2-3,TRBD1,TRBV3-1/TRBV3-2,TGTGCCAGCAGCCAAGGGGGGACAGGCGGGTATACGCAGTATTTT,CASSQGGTGGYTQYF
.,TRBJ1-6,.,TRBV7-2,TGTGCCAGCAGCTCCAATTCTAGGGAGAATAATTCACCCCTCCACTTT,CASSSNSRENNSPLHF
once,TRBJ1-2,TRBD1,TRBV5-1,TGCGCCAGCAGCCCTGGAGGCGGACAGGGTTACTATGGCTACACCTTC,CASSPGGGQGYYGYTF
.,TRBJ1-4,TRBD1,TRBV30,TGTGCCTGGACCTTGCAGGGCAGGGGGATTGAAAAACTGTTTTTT,CAWTLQGRGIEKLFF
.,TRBJ1-5,TRBD1,TRBV5-1,TGCGCCAGCAGCTTAGAGACAGGGGGCAATCAGCCCCAGCATTTT,CASSLETGGNQPQHF
.,TRBJ1-1,TRBD1,TRBV6-5,TGTGCCAGCAGACTACAGCAGGGGGCGAACACTGAAGCTTTCTTT,CASRLQQGANTEAFF
.,TRBJ2-5,TRBD2,TRBV10-2,TGCGCCAGCAGTGAGTCCTCGAACAAGCGGGGGTACCAAGAGACCCAGTACTTC,CASSESSNKRGYQETQYF
.,TRBJ1-6,TRBD1,TRBV19,TGTGCCAGTAGCACCGGTAGACAGGGCACCGCACCCCTCCACTTT,CASSTGRQGTAPLHF
.,TRBJ2-5,TRBD2,TRBV5-6,TGTGCCAGCAGCTTGATTTCCGGCGGGGGAAAGACCCAGTACTTC,CASSLISGGGKTQYF
.,TRBJ2-1,TRBD2,TRBV7-2,TGTGCCAGCAGCATCCGACTAGCGGGGGCCCTCAGTTCCTACAATGAGCAGTTCTTC,CASSIRLAGALSSYNEQFF
.,TRBJ1-2,TRBD1,TRBV29-1,TGCAGCGCATGGGACAGGGGAGGCTACACCTTC,CSAWDRGGYTF
.,TRBJ1-2,.,TRBV15,TGTGCCACCAGCTCGGGGGGTAATTACGGCTACACCTTC,CATSSGGNYGYTF
.,TRBJ1-1,.,TRBV15,TGTGCCACCAGCCCAGGGGCATCGCGGACTGAAGCTTTCTTT,CATSPGASRTEAFF
once,TRBJ1-4,.,TRBV10-2,TGCGCCAGCAAGAGGAGTTTTAGCGTAGATGCAACTAATGAAAAACTGTTTTTT,CASKRSFSVDATNEKLFF
.,TRBJ1-2,.,TRBV29-1,TGCAGCGCCGACAATAACTATGGCTACACCTTC,CSADNNYGYTF
.,TRBJ1-1,.,TRBV7-9,TGTGCCAGCAGCTTAGGACTCTCGCTAATGAACACTGAAGCTTTCTTT,CASSLGLSLMNTEAFF
.,TRBJ1-1,TRBD1,TRBV5-1,TGCGCCAGCAGCGACAGGGGTAGAACTGAAGCTTTCTTT,CASSDRGRTEAFF
.,TRBJ1-1,.,TRBV30,TGTGCCTGGAGCACCACAGGGAGCACTGAAGCTTTCTTT,CAWSTTGSTEAFF
.,TRBJ2-2,TRBD1,TRBV6-5,TGTGCCAGCACCTCTCAGGGGGAAGGCGCCGGGGAGCTGTTTTTT,CASTSQGEGAGELFF
.,TRBJ1-1,.,TRBV9,TGTGCCAGCAGCGTAGGGGGCGGGGACTTCACTGAAGCTTTCTTT,CASSVGGGDFTEAFF
.,TRBJ2-2,TRBD1,TRBV19,TGTGCCAGTAGATCCAGACAGGGCGTGAACACCGGGGAGCTGTTTTTT,CASRSRQGVNTGELFF
.,TRBJ2-6,.,TRBV19,TGTGCCAGTAGTACAGGGGCCCACTCTGGGGCCAACGTCCTGACTTTC,CASSTGAHSGANVLTF
.,TRBJ1-5,TRBD1,TRBV2,TGTGCCAGCAGTGAAAGGGGACAGGAGACTAATCAGCCCCAGCATTTT,CASSERGQETNQPQHF
.,TRBJ1-1,.,TRBV6-5,TGTGCCAGCAGTTACGCAGAAGGAGACACTGAAGCTTTCTTT,CASSYAEGDTEAFF
once,TRBJ1-1,.,TRBV3-1/TRBV3-2,TGTGCCAGCAGCCAAGTAGTTAACCCCAAAAACACTGAAGCTTTCTTT,CASSQVVNPKNTEAFF
.,TRBJ1-3,TRBD1,TRBV6-5,TGTGCCAGCCGAGACAGGGGGGTTTCTGGAAACACCATATATTTT,CASRDRGVSGNTIYF
.,TRBJ1-1,TRBD1,TRBV7-2,TGTGCCAGCAGCTCGCAGGGGGCGCAGAACACTGAAGCTTTCTTT,CASSSQGAQNTEAFF
.,TRBJ1-1,.,TRBV19,TGTGCCAGTAAAGGCAGGGCAATGAACACTGAAGCTTTCTTT,CASKGRAMNTEAFF
.,TRBJ2-3,.,TRBV6-5,TGTGCCAGCAGTTACTCCCGGACAGTAAGGGATACGCAGTATTTT,CASSYSRTVRDTQYF
once,TRBJ2-2,.,TRBV19,TGTGCCAGTAGAGGCCAGGCGAACACCGGGGAGCTGTTTTTT,CASRGQANTGELFF
.,TRBJ1-2,TRBD1,TRBV30,TGTGCCTGGAGGGGACAGGGGGGCGGTGGCTACACCTTC,CAWRGQGGGGYTF
.,TRBJ1-1,TRBD1,TRBV20-1,TGCAGTGCTAGTAAATCCACAGGGGGGTTGATGGACACTGAAGCTTTCTTT,CSASKSTGGLMDTEAFF
once,TRBJ1-5,TRBD1,TRBV3-1/TRBV3-2,TGTGCCAGCAGCCCCAGTCCCGGGACAGGGGGAACGACCAATCAGCCCCAGCATTTT,CASSPSPGTGGTTNQPQHF
.,TRBJ1-2,.,TRBV3-1/TRBV3-2,TGTGCCAGCAGCCAACTGGCAGATTGGTATGGCTACACCTTC,CASSQLADWYGYTF
.,TRBJ2-2,.,TRBV7-2,TGTGCCAGCAGCCCTCGGGGAGGCAGGTGGAACACCGGGGAGCTGTTTTTT,CASSPRGGRWNTGELFF
.,TRBJ2-3,TRBD2,TRBV29-1,TGCAGCGGGAAGCCGGGACTAACGGATACGCAGTATTTT,CSGKPGLTDTQYF
few,TRBJ1-2,.,TRBV25-1,TGTGCCAGCAGTGAATATGGCCGGGAGGGAGGCTATGGCTACACCTTC,CASSEYGREGGYGYTF
.,TRBJ2-1,TRBD2,TRBV19,TGTGCCAGTAGTATAGGTTTAGCGGGTCTAAGCTCCTACAATGAGCAGTTCTTC,CASSIGLAGLSSYNEQFF
.,TRBJ1-5,TRBD1,TRBV2,TGTGCCAGCAGTGGGACAGGGGACAATCAGCCCCAGCATTTT,CASSGTGDNQPQHF
.,TRBJ2-1,TRBD2,TRBV10-3,TGTGCCATCAGTGACCCGGGGCGGGGGAGCTCCTACAATGAGCAGTTCTTC,CAISDPGRGSSYNEQFF
once,TRBJ1-2,.,TRBV5-5,TGTGCCAGCAGCTCTGGGGGGTCGAGCGGCTACACCTTC,CASSSGGSSGYTF